A selection of T cell receptor beta chains follows, all from one sample in a study of cytomegalovirus exposure and HLA in healthy donors. Profiling relied on immunoSEQ multiplex PCR, and the TCRdb table lists in-frame clones only, not all of them. The table records roughly 180,000 clones, roughly 79% of them present only once. The material sequenced was PBMCs. These TCRs come from a male donor in good health and CMV-seronegative. The CDR3 runs from the conserved cysteine through the conserved F or W. The D gene is left open where the match is weak. The size field is filled for only some rows; it gives once, few, many or a size class.

clone_size d_call j_call v_call cdr3_aa cdr3_nt
- TRBD1 TRBJ1-6 TRBV6-1 CASSGERGLGNSPLHF TGTGCCAGCAGTGGGGAGAGGGGGCTGGGTAATTCACCCCTCCACTTT
- - TRBJ2-1 TRBV5-1 CASRNRRVNEQFF TGCGCCAGCAGGAATCGCAGGGTCAATGAGCAGTTCTTC
- - TRBJ1-6 TRBV14 CASSQEGAASPLHF TGTGCCAGCAGCCAAGAAGGGGCAGCGTCACCCCTCCACTTT
- TRBD1 TRBJ1-5 TRBV6-6 CASSPSRGSRQPQHF TGTGCCAGCAGTCCCTCCAGGGGGTCTCGTCAGCCCCAGCATTTT
- - TRBJ2-3 TRBV30 CAWDRETRQYF TGTGCCTGGGACCGGGAAACCAGACAGTATTTT
- TRBD2 TRBJ2-7 TRBV6-5 CASSFSSGGLYEQYF TGTGCCAGCAGTTTTTCTAGCGGAGGACTCTACGAGCAGTACTTC
few TRBD1 TRBJ1-6 TRBV6-6 CASSFLTGTYNSPLHF TGTGCCAGCAGTTTCCTGACAGGGACCTATAATTCACCCCTCCACTTT
- TRBD1 TRBJ1-4 TRBV9 CASSSQGTGGEKLFF TGTGCCAGCAGCTCCCAGGGGACAGGGGGTGAAAAACTGTTTTTT
- - TRBJ2-1 TRBV27 CASSLSGRTGPYNEQFF TGTGCCAGCAGTTTATCGGGCAGGACTGGACCCTACAATGAGCAGTTCTTC
- TRBD1 TRBJ1-1 TRBV2 CASRATGWDTEAFF TGTGCCAGCAGAGCGACAGGGTGGGACACTGAAGCTTTCTTT
- - TRBJ1-1 TRBV19 CASTWGGDTEAFF TGTGCCAGTACCTGGGGAGGGGACACTGAAGCTTTCTTT
few TRBD2 TRBJ2-1 TRBV28 CASSVLAGVGARGEQFF TGTGCCAGCAGTGTACTAGCGGGAGTGGGGGCGAGGGGTGAGCAGTTCTTC
- TRBD1 TRBJ1-2 TRBV5-1 CASSRQGEVSGYTF TGCGCCAGCAGCCGACAGGGGGAAGTCTCTGGCTACACCTTC
- TRBD2 TRBJ2-1 TRBV28 CASIPGLADLGSYNEQFF TGTGCCAGCATCCCGGGACTAGCGGACCTGGGCTCCTACAATGAGCAGTTCTTC
- - TRBJ2-7 TRBV19 CAMFRDRTYEQYF TGTGCCATGTTCAGGGATAGAACCTACGAGCAGTACTTC
few - TRBJ1-6 TRBV7-9 CASSSIVEGDSPLHF TGTGCCAGCAGCTCTATAGTGGAAGGGGATTCACCCCTCCACTTT
few TRBD2 TRBJ2-3 TRBV6-5 CASSYSGERTDTQYF TGTGCCAGCAGCTATAGCGGGGAGCGCACAGATACGCAGTATTTT
few TRBD1 TRBJ2-3 TRBV29-1 CSPRTGGDTQYF TGCAGCCCCCGGACAGGGGGAGATACGCAGTATTTT
- - TRBJ1-2 TRBV5-4 CASSLSLTGYGYTF TGTGCCAGCAGCTTGTCTCTTACAGGGTATGGCTACACCTTC
- - TRBJ2-3 TRBV15 CATQEGGTDTQYF TGTGCCACCCAGGAGGGCGGCACAGATACGCAGTATTTT
- - TRBJ2-3 TRBV18 CASSRRDVTDTQYF TGTGCCAGCTCACGGCGGGACGTCACAGATACGCAGTATTTT
- - TRBJ1-5 TRBV11-1 CASSRGGNQPQHF TGTGCCAGCAGCCGTGGGGGGAATCAGCCCCAGCATTTT
- - TRBJ2-1 TRBV28 CASSLSRAISYNEQFF TGTGCCAGCAGTTTATCGCGGGCCATCTCCTACAATGAGCAGTTCTTC
- TRBD1 TRBJ1-2 TRBV7-9 CASSERGQGTGGYTF TGTGCCAGCAGCGAGCGCGGACAGGGGACGGGCGGCTACACCTTC
- - TRBJ2-3 TRBV5-1 CATKSGASTDTQYF TGCGCCACGAAAAGCGGAGCTAGCACAGATACGCAGTATTTT
- - TRBJ1-5 TRBV18 CASSLQERHQPQHF TGTGCCAGCTCACTACAGGAGCGCCATCAGCCCCAGCATTTT
- TRBD1 TRBJ2-7 TRBV6-5 CASSNTGVGYEQYF TGTGCCAGCAGTAATACAGGGGTAGGCTACGAGCAGTACTTC
- - TRBJ2-1 TRBV15 CATSRDGQLNEQFF TGTGCCACCAGCAGAGATGGACAACTCAATGAGCAGTTCTTC